The 30 T cell receptor beta chains given below trace back to one sample, sequenced in a study of graft-versus-host responses after intestinal transplantation. Intraepithelial and lamina propria lymphocytes were released after the graft tissue was processed. Sequencing was performed with immunoSEQ multiplex PCR; in TCRdb, only in-frame clones are kept and a portion is missing. The table includes about 37,000 clones, roughly 90% detected once. The sample was ileum tissue, taken around 190 days after intestinal transplant. Every receptor here comes from a human patient who received an intestinal transplant, so some T cells may come from the graft donor.

The V gene is TRBV4-1, the J gene TRBJ2-2, with TRBD1 as a possible D gene (6 bases). V lost 2 bases to trimming and J lost 6 bases, with 10 bases between them. The CDR3 has 14 residues. CDR1 MGHRA and CDR2 YSYEKL come from the germline V gene. CDR3 residues: CASSQPGAPGELFF. CDR3 DNA: TGCGCCAGCAGCCAACCAGGGGCCCCCGGGGAGCTGTTTTTT.

The rearrangement joins TRBV18 to TRBJ2-7; TRBD2 might be the D (5 bases). Germline V CDR1 and CDR2: KGHSH, LQKENI. Between the trimmed V and J ends, which lost 3 bases and 2 bases, there was a span of 11 bases. The CDR3 is 14 residues long. The CDR3 bases are TGTGCCAGCTCACCGCGGGCGGAAACCTACGAGCAGTACTTC. This encodes CASSPRAETYEQYF.

The chain carries TRBV6-1 and TRBJ1-4; possible D gene TRBD1, 5 bases. This CDR3 is built from 15 residues. Germline V gene data show CDR1 as MNHNS and CDR2 as SASEGT. Trimming removed 4 bases at V and 6 bases at J, with 15 bases between. The CDR3 nucleotides read TGTGCCAGCAGTGGCGCAGGGTTTAAGGATGAAAAACTGTTTTTT. The encoded protein is CASSGAGFKDEKLFF.

This sequence joins TRBV5-1 and TRBJ2-4; D is unclear. This CDR3 spans 14 amino acids. Between the trimmed V and J ends, which lost 1 base and 1 base, there was a span of 6 bases. CDR1 and CDR2 from the germline V gene are SGHRS and YFSETQ. The CDR3 is CASSLSVAKNIQYF. For the CDR3, the DNA is TGCGCCAGCAGCTTGAGTGTGGCCAAAAACATTCAGTACTTC.

This chain uses TRBV11-2 with TRBJ1-1, with 11 bases lining up with TRBD1. Trimming at V came to 2 bases and at J to 0 bases, leaving 5 bases not matched to a gene. Germline V gene data show CDR1 as SGHAT and CDR2 as FQNNGV. CDR3 length: 17 amino acids. For the CDR3, the DNA is TGTGCCAGCAGCTTATCCGGGACAGGGGGAATGAACACTGAAGCTTTCTTT. This gives the protein CASSLSGTGGMNTEAFF.

This rearrangement joins TRBV7-9 to TRBJ1-1; TRBD1 might be the D (5 bases). Trimming removed 2 bases from V and 3 bases from J, with 10 bases in between. The CDR3 has 14 amino acids. Germline V CDR1 and CDR2: SEHNR, FQNEAQ (reference sequence). The CDR3 protein is CASSLFGADTEAFF. Written as DNA, the CDR3 is TGTGCCAGCAGCTTATTTGGGGCCGACACTGAAGCTTTCTTT.

The CDR3 spells CASKKPQGRGQPQHF. The CDR3 DNA sequence: TGTGCCAGCAAAAAGCCCCAGGGACGCGGTCAGCCCCAGCATTTT. The V and J genes are TRBV28 and TRBJ1-5; TRBD1 might be the D (5 bases). Deletions cut 7 bases from V and 6 bases from J, with 19 bases between. Germline V gives CDR1 MDHEN, CDR2 SYDVKM. This CDR3 has 15 residues. The whole variable domain, remainder taken from reference TRBV28 and TRBJ1-5, is DVKVTQSSRYLVKRTGEKVFLECVQDMDHENMFWYRQDPGLGLRLIYFSYDVKMKEKGDIPEGYSVSREKKERFSLILESASTNQTSMYLCASKKPQGRGQPQHFGDGTRLSIL.

The rearrangement links TRBV7-9 to TRBJ2-5; 11 bases align to TRBD1. CDR1 is SEHNR and CDR2 is FQNEAQ in the germline V gene (reference sequence). Germline trimming cut 3 bases from V and 5 bases from J; bases unmatched to any gene: 5. This CDR3 is 15 amino acids long. CDR3 DNA sequence: TGTGCCAGCAGCTTTACGGACAGGGGGCTTGAGACCCAGTACTTC. It specifies CASSFTDRGLETQYF.

This clone was seen only once. The chain employs TRBV27 and TRBJ2-7; TRBD2 matches 7 bases. The J segment lost 2 bases and the V segment lost 2 bases, leaving 6 bases of the junction unmatched. The CDR3 covers 15 residues. The germline V gene encodes CDR1 MNHEY and CDR2 SMNVEV (reference sequence). In DNA form, the CDR3 reads TGTGCCAGCAGTTTAGCTAGCGGAACCGCCTACGAGCAGTACTTC. It codes for CASSLASGTAYEQYF.

The chain carries TRBV19 and TRBJ1-5; 8 positions match TRBD1. Germline CDR1 is LNHDA and CDR2 is SQIVND (reference sequence). The V gene end was trimmed by 7 bases and the J gene end by 7 bases; junction bases not matched to a gene: 6. The CDR3 contains 13 residues. The CDR3 reads CASTTGESQPQHF. The CDR3 nucleotides read TGTGCCAGTACGACAGGGGAGAGCCAGCCCCAGCATTTT.

The chain employs TRBV18 and TRBJ2-7; tentative D call: TRBD2 (6 bases). The germline gives CDR1 KGHSH, CDR2 LQKENI. Trimming left V 2 bases short and J 2 bases short, with 10 bases between. The length of the CDR3 is 14 residues. CDR3 coding DNA: TGTGCCAGCTCACCATCAGCGGGTCCCTACGAGCAGTACTTC. It codes for CASSPSAGPYEQYF.

This clone was detected once. This chain connects TRBV27 to TRBJ1-1, with TRBD1 as a possible D gene (5 bases). V was trimmed by 6 bases and J by 0 bases, leaving 14 bases between them. This CDR3 is built from 15 residues. Germline V gives CDR1 MNHEY, CDR2 SMNVEV (reference sequence). CDR3 sequence (DNA): TGTGCCAGCAGCCGAAGGGACTCTATGAACACTGAAGCTTTCTTT. It encodes CASSRRDSMNTEAFF.

The V and J genes are TRBV5-6 and TRBJ2-6; 9 bases line up with TRBD1. Germline CDR1 and CDR2: SGHDT and YYEEEE. The CDR3 totals 17 residues. V trimming: 4 bases; J trimming: 0 bases; junction bases outside the gene matches: 5. DNA for the CDR3: TGTGCCAGCAGCCCACCGGACAGGGGCTCTGGGGCCAACGTCCTGACTTTC. Translated, it gives CASSPPDRGSGANVLTF.

The CDR3 region has the DNA TGCGCCAGCAGCTACAGACTAGCGGGAGACGGTGAGCAGTTCTTC. Translation gives CASSYRLAGDGEQFF. J is TRBJ2-1 and V is TRBV5-1, with 12 nucleotides matching TRBD2. Trimming removed 3 bases from V and 9 bases from J; junction bases left unmatched: 7. In germline, CDR1 is SGHRS, CDR2 YFSETQ. This CDR3 is built from 15 residues.

This sequence joins TRBV6-5 and TRBJ1-2; 9 nucleotides agree with TRBD1. CDR3 length equals 14 residues. Germline assignment: CDR1 MNHEY and CDR2 SVGAGI. V was pared by 7 bases and J by 2 bases, with 5 bases of the junction left unmatched. CDR3 amino acids: CASTGTGMNYGYTF. In DNA form, the CDR3 reads TGTGCCAGCACTGGGACAGGGATGAACTATGGCTACACCTTC.

The chain employs TRBV9 and TRBJ2-5; 9 nucleotides agree with TRBD2. Germline trimming cut 3 bases from V and 1 base from J; bases unmatched to any gene: 1. The CDR3 covers 14 residues. Germline lookup yields CDR1 SGDLS and CDR2 YYNGEE. CDR3 region: CASSGLAAQETQYF. The CDR3 coding sequence is TGTGCCAGCAGCGGACTAGCGGCCCAAGAGACCCAGTACTTC.

Written as DNA, the CDR3 is TGTGCCAGCAGCCAAGAACTAGCTGAAAGCTTGGAGCAGTACTTC. Translated, it gives CASSQELAESLEQYF. The J gene is TRBJ2-5, the V gene TRBV4-2; maybe TRBD2 (6 bases). Trimming took 0 bases from V and 11 from J, leaving 19 bases between them. The CDR3 is 15 residues long. CDR1 LGHNA and CDR2 YNFKEQ come from the germline V gene.

This clone was detected once. V is TRBV19 and J is TRBJ1-1, with a possible D match to TRBD1 (5 bases). CDR3 length: 15 amino acids. Trimming stripped 4 bases from V and 4 bases from J, with 16 bases between. In germline, CDR1 is LNHDA, CDR2 SQIVND (reference sequence). Here the CDR3 DNA reads TGTGCCAGTAGTAGCTCAGGGCGGGGGTCCACTGAAGCTTTCTTT. Translating gives CASSSSGRGSTEAFF.

The rearrangement joins TRBV5-6 to TRBJ1-1, with D uncertain. Trimming removed 10 bases at V and 5 bases at J, with 24 bases between. The germline gives CDR1 SGHDT, CDR2 YYEEEE. The CDR3 loop spans 15 amino acids. The CDR3 here is CAGASRLRGGTEAFF. CDR3 coding DNA: TGTGCCGGCGCTTCGAGGCTGCGGGGAGGGACTGAAGCTTTCTTT.

V and J are TRBV5-4 and TRBJ1-1; the D gene is possibly TRBD1 (5 bases). Trimming took off 2 bases at V and 0 bases at J, with 14 bases between the two ends. Germline V CDR1 and CDR2: SGHNT, YYREEE (reference sequence). The CDR3 covers 16 residues. CDR3 protein: CASSFGTRAMNTEAFF. DNA for the CDR3: TGTGCCAGCAGCTTCGGGACCAGAGCTATGAACACTGAAGCTTTCTTT.

The CDR3 protein is CASSSDRGYEQYF. CDR3 nucleotide sequence: TGTGCCAGCAGCTCGGACAGGGGGTACGAGCAGTACTTC. The chain combines TRBV5-4 with TRBJ2-7; 10 positions agree with TRBD1. This CDR3 is built from 13 residues. Unmatched junction bases numbered 1, after V lost 3 bases and J lost 4 bases. Germline lookup yields CDR1 SGHNT and CDR2 YYREEE (reference sequence).

This chain uses TRBV28 with TRBJ1-2; D remains ambiguous. The CDR3 has 14 residues. The germline gives CDR1 MDHEN, CDR2 SYDVKM. The V and J ends lost 6 bases and 5 bases respectively, with 16 bases between them. As DNA, the CDR3 is TGTGCCAGCAGGGAAGACGGAGGAGGGTATGGCTACACCTTC. It is translated as CASREDGGGYGYTF.

The V call is TRBV5-1, the J call TRBJ2-3; 7 positions match TRBD2. The CDR3 consists of 14 residues. Germline V gene sequence: CDR1 SGHRS, CDR2 YFSETQ. V shed 4 bases and J 3 bases; nucleotides not matched to a gene: 5. CDR3 sequence: CASSPRGGTDTQYF. For the CDR3, the DNA is TGCGCCAGCAGCCCTCGGGGAGGGACAGATACGCAGTATTTT.

The chain couples TRBV15 to TRBJ2-7; 9 bases agree with TRBD1. Trimming removed 1 base from V and 6 bases from J; junction bases left unmatched: 10. The CDR3 consists of 16 residues. CDR1 is LNHNV and CDR2 is YYDKDF in the germline V gene (reference sequence). The chain's CDR3 is CATSRVQRTGVPEQYF. The CDR3 DNA sequence: TGTGCCACCAGCAGAGTCCAGAGGACAGGGGTTCCCGAGCAGTACTTC.

The V gene is TRBV19, the J gene TRBJ2-7; 7 nucleotides agree with TRBD1. J was trimmed by 4 bases and V by 7 bases; bases with no gene match: 10. Looked up from germline, CDR1 is LNHDA and CDR2 is SQIVND (reference sequence). The CDR3 totals 14 residues. DNA of the CDR3: TGTGCCAGTACCAGAACCGGGACAGAGTACGAGCAGTACTTC. This encodes CASTRTGTEYEQYF.

V usage is TRBV28 and J usage is TRBJ2-5, with 10 bases that match TRBD1. CDR1 and CDR2 from the germline V gene are MDHEN and SYDVKM. This CDR3 is 15 amino acids long. Germline trimming cut 8 bases from V and 1 base from J; bases unmatched to any gene: 7. CDR3 in DNA: TGTGCCAGCGGGACAGGGGACACAATCCAAGAGACCCAGTACTTC. Translated: CASGTGDTIQETQYF.

This rearrangement joins TRBV28 to TRBJ2-3; D gene unclear. CDR3 length: 13 residues. The germline V gene encodes CDR1 MDHEN and CDR2 SYDVKM. Trimming pared 1 base from V and 8 bases from J, leaving 10 bases between. CDR3 sequence: CASSLSERSTQYF. The CDR3 region has the DNA TGTGCCAGCAGTTTATCTGAGCGTTCTACGCAGTATTTT. The variable domain in full, with the rest retrieved from reference TRBV28 and TRBJ2-3, is DVKVTQSSRYLVKRTGEKVFLECVQDMDHENMFWYRQDPGLGLRLIYFSYDVKMKEKGDIPEGYSVSREKKERFSLILESASTNQTSMYLCASSLSERSTQYFGPGTRLTVL.

This chain links TRBV27 with TRBJ1-5, with D perhaps matching TRBD1 (5 bases). Germline loops: CDR1 MNHEY, CDR2 SMNVEV (reference sequence). This CDR3 comprises 14 residues. The V end lost 3 bases, the J end lost 7 bases, and 13 bases lay between the germline ends. The CDR3 here is CASSLGQVGQPQHF. CDR3 sequence (DNA): TGTGCCAGCAGTTTGGGGCAGGTCGGCCAGCCCCAGCATTTT.

V gene TRBV7-6 combines with J gene TRBJ2-2; 8 positions match TRBD2. This CDR3 comprises 16 residues. CDR1 is SGHVS, CDR2 FNYEAQ, per germline. Unmatched junction bases numbered 6, after V lost 0 bases and J lost 6 bases. CDR3 sequence: CASSLATAGGSGELFF. The CDR3 nucleotides read TGTGCCAGCAGCTTAGCGACGGCGGGGGGCTCCGGGGAGCTGTTTTTT.

The CDR3 DNA follows: TGTGCCAGCACTTTTGGAAGCGCCGAGCAGTACTTC. This sequence encodes CASTFGSAEQYF. The chain recombines TRBV2 with TRBJ2-7; D is ambiguous. V was cut by 7 bases and J by 6 bases, with 13 bases left in between. The CDR3 is 12 amino acids. From germline, CDR1 is SNHLY and CDR2 FYNNEI.